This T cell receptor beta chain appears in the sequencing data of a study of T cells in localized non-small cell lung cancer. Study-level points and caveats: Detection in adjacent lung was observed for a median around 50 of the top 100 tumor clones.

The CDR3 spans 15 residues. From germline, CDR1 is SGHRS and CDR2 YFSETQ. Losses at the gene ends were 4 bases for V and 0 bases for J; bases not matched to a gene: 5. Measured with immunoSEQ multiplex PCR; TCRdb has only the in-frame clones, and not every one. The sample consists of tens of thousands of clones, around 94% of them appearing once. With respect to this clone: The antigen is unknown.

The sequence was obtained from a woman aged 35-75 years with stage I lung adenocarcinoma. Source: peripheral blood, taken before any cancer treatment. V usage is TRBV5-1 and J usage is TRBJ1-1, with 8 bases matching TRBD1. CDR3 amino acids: CASSPGQAVNTEAFF. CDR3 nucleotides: TGCGCCAGCAGCCCGGGACAGGCGGTGAACACTGAAGCTTTCTTT.